The entry that follows covers one T cell receptor beta chain sequence. The target of this receptor is not known. Base quality data are lacking; no much larger clone is found one base away. The data were obtained in a study of identical twins (dated by TCRdb to about 2016). Looking at the study overall: To test whether fetal clonotypes persist, the study used deep sequencing on TCR alpha and beta repertoires from monozygotic twins, unrelated adults of various ages, and cord blood. Replicate twin experiments were performed at different times using different library preparation protocols to rule out contamination. Study-wide conclusions, independent of this receptor: Because the same donors could not be followed over many years, the conclusions relied on cross-sectional statistical analysis. In monozygotic twins, recombination models systematically underestimated out-of-frame TCR alpha sharing, but the models matched the sharing seen between unrelated individuals. Zero-insertion analyses could be partly confounded by invariant T cells such as MAIT and iNKT, although diverse VJ usage argued against such confounding for most clonotypes. Fewer insertions were carried by abundant cord blood beta clonotypes; a weaker similar trend was observed in young adult naive repertoires, while no such trend was observed in memory repertoires. Compared with coincidental sharing between unrelated individuals, out-of-frame TCR alpha sequences shared between twins showed an excess of sequences with low generation probability. The excess sharing between twins in beta out-of-frame sequences was weaker because fewer shared sequences reduced the signal-to-noise ratio.

Every donor was a healthy Caucasian. Miltenyi CD45RO+ enrichment and human naive T-cell isolation kits were used to isolate memory (CD45RO+) and naive T cells from PBMC. The library was obtained by 5' RACE. Sequencing was performed on an Illumina HiSeq 2000. A universal primer binding site was introduced by template switching, and a unique molecular identifier was present in the final cDNA, enabling accurate counting of TCR cDNA molecules. First-strand cDNA for TCR alpha and beta chains was synthesized from specific primers in the conserved constant-segment region. To control for contamination, each cDNA library was double barcoded with a SMART-Mk sample barcode plus Illumina barcodes. Two successive PCR steps introduced TruSeq adapter sequences along with Illumina sample barcodes. The TCR alpha and beta cDNA libraries were sequenced on the Illumina HiSeq platform using custom primers. Per the authors' processing: Raw reads were processed with MiGEC to extract unique molecular identifiers, and MiXCR was used to determine CDR3 positions. For each individual, recombination models were inferred using an EM algorithm with the repgenHMM and IGoR tools. The tcR package in R was used for shared clonotype analysis, with sharing normalized by the product of cloneset sizes. To study raw recombination without the effects of thymic and clonal selection, out-of-frame nonproductive sequences were analyzed. The public reads were quality trimmed at Q25 with fastp and then assembled into clones with MiXCR by TCRdb, keeping productive beta chains. Records with the same CDR3 protein are collapsed into one entry carrying the most frequent genes and DNA. TCRdb's processing, not the authors', yielded these V and J calls. Present in this sample are approximately 240,000 distinct CDR3 sequences, about 14% of which were seen just once. 7% to 9% of the sample is in the top ten clones.

V loses 4 bases of germline sequence and J loses 2 bases, and the interval between the two ends is 13 bases. The CDR3 covers 15 residues, taking in both the cysteine and the phenylalanine. Of all the DNA, just the CDR3 is kept, 45 bases in frame from base 1. The germline V gene (reference sequence) yields MNHEY for CDR1 and SMNVEV for CDR2. The sequence joins TRBV27 to TRBJ2-3; TRBD2 could be the D gene, as 6 bases match. Input material: memory (CD45RO+) T cells sorted from blood. The label giving this sample's cell subset or site can be read as: CD45RO+ enriched T cells. The sequence derives from a woman between 18 and 29 years old in good health. This receptor carries the CDR3 CASSSYGSNTDTQYF. The sequenced DNA is TGTGCCAGCAGTTCCTACGGGAGTAACACAGATACGCAGTATTTT.